This T cell receptor beta chain was retrieved from a study of OX40 agonist ivuxolimab in advanced cancers. The method was immunoSEQ multiplex PCR; TCRdb's version includes in-frame clones alone and lacks a portion of them. The data contain 40,000 or so clones, 75% to 90% of them seen just once; the ten biggest clones take up 0.38%. Study results and caveats: The mean number of expanded clones was higher in CD8+ T cells than in CD4+. Among some nonresponders, normalized T-cell clonal expansion was also low.

Points on this clone: The antigen is undetermined.

The CDR3 totals 15 residues. V lost 3 bases, J lost 2 bases, and 14 bases lay in between. Looked up from germline, CDR1 is LNHDA and CDR2 is SQIVND (reference sequence). The source of this sequence is an adult with an advanced solid tumor such as melanoma, head and neck, liver or kidney cancer. The V call is TRBV19, the J call TRBJ2-7; D is unclear. The sample was CD4+ or CD8+ T cells sorted from blood, taken in a trial of the OX40 agonist ivuxolimab. The CDR3 is CASSMEPKPPYEQYF. The CDR3 region has the DNA TGTGCCAGTAGTATGGAACCCAAACCCCCCTACGAGCAGTACTTC.